Below, 25 T cell receptor beta chains from the same sample are listed, as sequenced in a study of blood T cells in healthy people across ages. Primed by a sample-barcoded 5' primer and a J-beta primer mix, a second PCR proceeded for 7 to 11 cycles. TCRdb analysed the 5' RACE reads with MiXCR anew, one entry per CDR3 protein. The sample shows hundreds of thousands of distinct CDR3 sequences, around 21% of them seen only once. Sequenced input: blood. All receptors derive from a man in his 70s in good health.

The chain is built from TRBV5-1 and TRBJ2-7, with D unclear. Germline V gives CDR1 SGHRS, CDR2 YFSETQ. The germline V and J ends were trimmed by 0 bases and 6 bases, with 13 bases remaining between them. This CDR3 is 14 amino acids long. CDR3 residues: CASSLVGVWVEQYF. As DNA, the CDR3 is TGCGCCAGCAGCTTGGTTGGGGTTTGGGTCGAGCAGTACTTC.

The chain has TRBV13 and TRBJ2-1, with D possibly matching TRBD2 (6 bases). Germline V gene data show CDR1 as PRHDT and CDR2 as FYEKMQ (reference sequence). CDR3 length equals 19 residues. The germline V and J ends were trimmed by 8 bases and 4 bases, with 30 bases remaining between them. CDR3 DNA: TGTGCCAGCTGTGTTCAACGCGTGAGGGCGGGACCAACTTACAATGAGCAGTTCTTC. This sequence encodes CASCVQRVRAGPTYNEQFF.

The chain links TRBV19 to TRBJ1-1, with TRBD1 as a possible D gene (5 bases). Germline CDR1 is LNHDA and CDR2 is SQIVND (reference sequence). The CDR3 spans 14 residues. The V end lost 7 bases, the J end lost 0 bases, and 12 bases lay between the germline ends. The CDR3 region is CASKNPGVNTEAFF. In nucleotides, the CDR3 is TGTGCCAGTAAAAACCCGGGGGTGAACACTGAAGCTTTCTTT.

The gene calls are TRBV5-1 and TRBJ2-4; tentatively, D is TRBD1 (5 bases). Germline-derived CDR1 and CDR2 are SGHRS and YFSETQ. The CDR3 is 16 residues long. Deletions cut 3 bases from V and 0 bases from J, with 13 bases between. This CDR3 reads CASSWGADLAKNIQYF. The CDR3 DNA reads TGCGCCAGCAGCTGGGGCGCGGATCTAGCCAAAAACATTCAGTACTTC.

The J gene is TRBJ1-2, the V gene TRBV20-1, with D possibly TRBD1 on 5 matching bases. Per germline, CDR1 DFQATT and CDR2 SNEGSKA (reference sequence). The ends were cut back, 1 base at V and 1 base at J, with 7 bases in the middle. The CDR3 is made up of 13 amino acids. Here the CDR3 reads CSARARDNYGYTF. CDR3 DNA: TGCAGTGCTAGAGCCAGGGATAACTATGGCTACACCTTC.

This clonotype was observed a handful of times. The V call is TRBV7-9, the J call TRBJ2-7; D may be TRBD2 (6 bases). The germline CDR1 and CDR2 sequences are SEHNR and FQNEAQ (reference sequence). The ends were cut back, 5 bases at V and 7 bases at J, with 18 bases in the middle. CDR3 size: 14 residues. CDR3 in DNA: TGTGCCAGCAGCCCCCGACTAGGAGGTAGGGAGCAGTACTTC. It encodes CASSPRLGGREQYF. Together with reference TRBV7-9 and TRBJ2-7, the CDR3 gives the full variable domain: DTGVSQNPRHKITKRGQNVTFRCDPISEHNRLYWYRQTLGQGPEFLTYFQNEAQLEKSRLLSDRFSAERPKGSFSTLEIQRTEQGDSAMYLCASSPRLGGREQYFGPGTRLTVT.

This clonotype came up a few times. The CDR3 sequence: CASSFQAETTQYF. The CDR3 DNA follows: TGTGCCAGTAGTTTCCAGGCAGAGACGACCCAGTACTTC. The gene calls are TRBV19 and TRBJ2-5, with D hard to call. The CDR3 has 13 amino acids. Trimming took 5 bases from V and 7 from J, leaving 14 bases between them. Germline V gene lookup returns CDR1 LNHDA and CDR2 SQIVND (reference sequence).

The chain recombines TRBV29-1 with TRBJ1-1, with D unresolved. Germline V CDR1 and CDR2: SQVTM, ANQGSEA. This CDR3 has 12 amino acids. Trimming removed 6 bases at V and 4 bases at J, with 12 bases between. The CDR3 loop is CSVREGGTEAFF. The DNA of the CDR3 is TGCAGCGTAAGGGAGGGTGGCACTGAAGCTTTCTTT.

The chain links TRBV2 to TRBJ2-1; 7 bases map to TRBD2. The CDR3 length is 12 residues. Germline values: CDR1 SNHLY, CDR2 FYNNEI. With V trimmed by 10 bases and J by 5 bases, 5 bases remained unmatched. The chain's CDR3 is CAIKRGDNEQFF. CDR3 DNA: TGTGCCATCAAACGGGGGGACAATGAGCAGTTCTTC.

This clonotype was counted only a few times. This sequence joins TRBV27 and TRBJ2-2; TRBD2 matches 10 bases. The CDR3 totals 13 residues. J was trimmed by 4 bases and V by 10 bases; bases with no gene match: 3. Germline V gene data show CDR1 as MNHEY and CDR2 as SMNVEV (reference sequence). In DNA form, the CDR3 reads TGTGCCACCCTAGCGGGAGTCACCGGGGAGCTGTTTTTT. Its protein is CATLAGVTGELFF.

This clonotype was counted many times. The genes are TRBV10-3 and TRBJ2-1; 8 positions agree with TRBD2. J gave up 7 bases and V 11 bases, and 16 bases lay outside the gene matches. Germline V gene lookup returns CDR1 ENHRY and CDR2 SYGVKD. CDR3 size: 15 residues. In nucleotides, the CDR3 is TGTGCCTCAAAGCGGGAGCTCGGGAATGATAATGAGCAGTTCTTC. Protein: CASKRELGNDNEQFF.

This chain links TRBV20-1 with TRBJ2-7, with 9 bases that match TRBD2. The trim removed 0 bases at V and 6 bases at J, leaving 9 bases unmatched. The CDR3 loop spans 15 amino acids. The germline CDR1 and CDR2 sequences are DFQATT and SNEGSKA (reference sequence). The CDR3 DNA is TGCAGTGCTAGAGATTCGAGGACTAGCGTTCCCGAGCAGTACTTC. Its protein is CSARDSRTSVPEQYF.

This clonotype was recorded at least ten times. The chain joins TRBV7-9 to TRBJ1-6, with a weak D call TRBD1 (6 bases). CDR1 and CDR2 (germline): SEHNR, FQNEAQ (reference sequence). This CDR3 region has 15 residues. Trimming stripped 0 bases from V and 6 bases from J, with 9 bases between. In DNA, the CDR3 is TGTGCCAGCAGCTTAGCTTCAGGGGTTAATTCACCCCTCCACTTT. Translation: CASSLASGVNSPLHF.

In its sample, this clonotype was seen a few times. The rearrangement joins TRBV6-2 or TRBV6-3 to TRBJ1-4, with D perhaps matching TRBD1 (5 bases). Trimming took 6 bases from V and 3 from J, leaving 14 bases between them. This CDR3 comprises 15 residues. The germline V gene encodes CDR1 MNHEY and CDR2 SVGEGT. In DNA, the CDR3 is TGTGCCAGCAGCTACGAGGGGCTACCTAATGAAAAACTGTTTTTT. It is translated as CASSYEGLPNEKLFF.

The chain is built from TRBV19 and TRBJ2-5; 10 bases are a match to TRBD2. The last part of the DNA fits TRBJ2-1 better; the J call may be wrong. Per the germline V gene, CDR1 is LNHDA and CDR2 is SQIVND (reference sequence). The CDR3 extends over 16 amino acids. The CDR3 reads CASSIAPLTSGNEQFF. DNA of the CDR3: TGTGCCAGTAGTATCGCCCCGTTGACTAGCGGGAATGAGCAGTTCTTC.

This clonotype was seen more than once but under ten times. This chain links TRBV20-1 with TRBJ1-6; TRBD1 matches at 7 bases. This CDR3 has 15 amino acids. Germline V lookup: CDR1 DFQATT, CDR2 SNEGSKA (reference sequence). V shed 3 bases, J shed 5 bases, and the junction held 7 bases outside the gene matches. CDR3 sequence: CSASLRGPNNSPLHF. The CDR3 bases are TGCAGTGCTAGTTTGAGGGGGCCGAATAATTCACCCCTCCACTTT.

The rearrangement links TRBV10-2 to TRBJ2-3; 8 nucleotides agree with TRBD2. With 3 bases clipped from V and 3 bases from J, the junction kept 8 bases outside the gene matches. The CDR3 length is 16 residues. Germline V gene data show CDR1 as WSHSY and CDR2 as SAAADI. CDR3 residues: CASSDGGRPNTDTQYF. The CDR3 DNA reads TGCGCCAGCAGTGATGGCGGGAGGCCCAATACAGATACGCAGTATTTT.

The CDR3: CASSYKLGTISSYNEQFF. The CDR3 DNA is TGTGCCAGCAGTTACAAGTTGGGGACTATAAGCTCCTACAATGAGCAGTTCTTC. The chain is built from TRBV6-2 or TRBV6-3 and TRBJ2-1; 7 nucleotides align to TRBD2. Trimming took 2 bases from V and 0 from J; bases not matched to a gene: 10. This CDR3 region has 18 residues. The V gene's germline CDR1 is MNHEY and CDR2 SVGEGT.

This clonotype has a handful of counts. The chain employs TRBV25-1 and TRBJ2-5, with 7 positions matching TRBD1. With V trimmed by 1 base and J by 5 bases, 10 bases remained unmatched. The CDR3 runs to 16 residues. CDR1 is MGHDK and CDR2 is SYGVNS in the germline V gene. CDR3 sequence (DNA): TGTGCCAGCAGTGAATTCACGTCGACAGGGACGGAGACCCAGTACTTC. This translates into CASSEFTSTGTETQYF.

A few counts support this clonotype. The chain recombines TRBV29-1 with TRBJ2-5; either TRBD1 or TRBD2 may supply D (5 bases each). This CDR3 comprises 15 residues. The V gene's germline CDR1 is SQVTM and CDR2 ANQGSEA. The CDR3 here is CSILLMGEYGETQYF. The CDR3 coding sequence is TGCAGTATCCTCCTTATGGGGGAGTATGGAGAGACCCAGTACTTC.

The table lists this clonotype with a few counts. V gene TRBV6-2 or TRBV6-3 combines with J gene TRBJ2-1; D gene unclear. The CDR3 loop spans 16 amino acids. Germline lookup yields CDR1 MNHEY and CDR2 SVGEGT. V lost 0 bases and J lost 0, with 9 bases in between. The CDR3 nucleotides read TGTGCCAGCAGTTACTCGGCCAAAAGCTCCTACAATGAGCAGTTCTTC. Translated: CASSYSAKSSYNEQFF.

This chain joins TRBV20-1 and TRBJ1-2; TRBD1 might be the D (6 bases). The germline V gene encodes CDR1 DFQATT and CDR2 SNEGSKA (reference sequence). This CDR3 contains 13 residues. V was pared by 2 bases and J by 3 bases, with 10 bases between. This CDR3 reads CSARTGRDYGYTF. The CDR3 DNA reads as TGCAGTGCTAGAACAGGGCGAGACTATGGCTACACCTTC.

There are a few counts of this clonotype. The CDR3 sequence is CASSPRVTYEQYF. The CDR3 DNA follows: TGTGCCAGCAGCCCTCGGGTCACCTACGAGCAGTACTTC. The chain recombines TRBV7-2 with TRBJ2-7; D gene uncertain. Germline-derived CDR1 and CDR2 are SGHTA and FQGNSA. This CDR3 region has 13 residues. Between the trimmed V and J ends, which lost 5 bases and 2 bases, there was a span of 10 bases.

This clonotype was observed once. The chain combines TRBV9 with TRBJ2-5; the match to TRBD1 covers 7 bases. Unmatched junction bases numbered 8, after V lost 3 bases and J lost 0 bases. The CDR3 consists of 16 residues. Germline assignment: CDR1 SGDLS and CDR2 YYNGEE. For the CDR3, the DNA is TGTGCCAGCAGCGAGGGGACAGTTTGGGACCAAGAGACCCAGTACTTC. Amino acids: CASSEGTVWDQETQYF.

This chain joins TRBV5-1 and TRBJ2-2, with 9 bases fitting TRBD1. The CDR3 totals 16 residues. Germline values: CDR1 SGHRS, CDR2 YFSETQ. V lost 4 bases to trimming and J lost 3 bases; unmatched junction nucleotides: 7. The CDR3 region is CASSVGRQGDTGELFF. CDR3 in DNA: TGCGCCAGCAGCGTGGGGAGACAGGGGGACACCGGGGAGCTGTTTTTT. Supplemented by reference TRBV5-1 and TRBJ2-2, the full variable domain reads KAGVTQTPRYLIKTRGQQVTLSCSPISGHRSVSWYQQTPGQGLQFLFEYFSETQRNKGNFPGRFSGRQFSNSRSEMNVSTLELGDSALYLCASSVGRQGDTGELFFGEGSRLTVL.